The clone carrying this TCR beta chain has ten or more counts. The antigen is undetermined. Bulk TCR libraries used previously described methods and listed TCR primers. TCRdb analysed the PCR reads with MiXCR anew, one entry per CDR3 protein. The sample has hundreds of thousands of distinct CDR3 sequences; about a quarter are singletons. Trimming cost V 7 bases and J 1 base, with 6 bases left between them. The CDR3 runs to 11 residues. From germline, CDR1 is SQVTM and CDR2 ANQGSEA. The entry originates in a study of molecular identifiers for immune sequencing clone quantification. Study as a whole: Replicates partitioned RNA from approximately 20,000 or 100,000 naive CD8 cells into five parts, sequencing four.

Study-wide results and caveats: Over 99% of CMV-specific effector molecules, but under 1% of naive ones, were in clones above 20 copies.

The chain has TRBV29-1 and TRBJ2-3, with D possibly matching TRBD2 (6 bases). The clonotype was recovered from a human donor in good health. Some libraries in this study had Jurkat cell RNA spiked in. The sequencing sample was made of naive CD8+ T cells from blood, with Jurkat cell RNA spiked in. The sample's subset: FACS-sorted CD8+CD4-CCR7+CD45RA+ naive T cells. The CDR3 region is CSGGGTDTQYF. The CDR3 region has the DNA TGCAGCGGCGGGGGCACAGATACGCAGTATTTT.